Each of the 25 T cell receptor beta chains below was sequenced from the same sample in a study of neurological immune-mediated disorders. Each CDR3 protein gets one entry after TCRdb re-called the 5' RACE reads with MiXCR. Of nearly 60,000 distinct CDR3 sequences in the sample, roughly 3.3% were seen once. Sequenced sample: PBMCs. The receptors derive from a woman aged 25 to 39 with multiple sclerosis.

The sample holds many counts of this clonotype. The chain joins TRBV6-1 to TRBJ2-5; 10 positions match TRBD2. The CDR3 has 15 amino acids. The junction had 4 bases not matched to a gene; V was cut back by 1 base and J by 5 bases. From germline, CDR1 is MNHNS and CDR2 SASEGT. The DNA for the CDR3 is TGTGCCAGCAGTGAAGGAGTGACTAGCGGGGAGACCCAGTACTTC. As protein: CASSEGVTSGETQYF.

This clonotype was detected ten times or more. The chain joins TRBV4-1 to TRBJ1-4; D uncertain. The CDR3 sequence is 15 residues long. V was clipped by 5 bases and J by 8 bases, with 18 bases between them. The germline CDR1 and CDR2 sequences are MGHRA and YSYEKL. The CDR3 region is CASSYGPKSGEKLFF. CDR3 nucleotide sequence: TGCGCCAGCAGCTACGGACCTAAATCGGGAGAAAAACTGTTTTTT.

Ten or more counts support this clonotype. This chain joins TRBV29-1 and TRBJ1-5; a possible D gene is TRBD1 (6 bases). From germline, CDR1 is SQVTM and CDR2 ANQGSEA. The germline V and J ends were trimmed by 5 bases and 7 bases, with 15 bases remaining between them. The CDR3 totals 13 residues. CDR3 coding DNA: TGCAGCGTTCAGAAATCCCAGGGGCAGCCCCAGCATTTT. This codes for CSVQKSQGQPQHF.

Notes on this clonotype: This may arise from a read error, as a much more abundant clone is one base away. This rearrangement joins TRBV28 to TRBJ2-7, with TRBD2 identical over 7 bases. Trimming cost V 6 bases and J 1 base; bases outside gene matches: 12. This CDR3 has 16 amino acids. The germline CDR1 and CDR2 sequences are MDHEN and SYDVKM. CDR3 in DNA: TGTGCCAGCAGCCTGGACTGGACTAGAGGGTCCTACGAGCAGTACTTC. This encodes CASSLDWTRGSYEQYF.

This clonotype was seen ten or more times. The chain employs TRBV3-1 and TRBJ2-7; D uncertain. Germline lookup yields CDR1 LGHDT and CDR2 YNNKEL (reference sequence). V dropped 7 bases and J dropped 4 bases, with 14 bases sitting between them. The CDR3 totals 13 residues. CDR3 region: CASTSNSQYEQYF. The DNA for the CDR3 is TGTGCCAGCACCTCCAATTCGCAATACGAGCAGTACTTC.

This clonotype was observed at least ten times. This chain connects TRBV7-9 to TRBJ2-7, with D perhaps matching TRBD2 (6 bases). The V and J ends lost 2 bases and 3 bases respectively, with 8 bases between them. This CDR3 contains 13 residues. Germline CDR1 is SEHNR and CDR2 is FQNEAQ (reference sequence). As DNA, the CDR3 is TGTGCCAGCAGCTTACGGGAGAACTACGAGCAGTACTTC. It is translated as CASSLRENYEQYF.

This clonotype was counted ten times or more. The CDR3 protein is CRVGGMNEQFF. The CDR3 DNA follows: TGCAGGGTGGGAGGGATGAATGAGCAGTTCTTC. The chain combines TRBV20-1 with TRBJ2-1; 7 bases map to TRBD2. Germline lookup yields CDR1 DFQATT and CDR2 SNEGSKA (reference sequence). The CDR3 loop spans 11 amino acids.

Many counts were recorded for this clonotype. This rearrangement joins TRBV9 to TRBJ1-2; D is ambiguous. Germline-derived CDR1 and CDR2 are SGDLS and YYNGEE. The CDR3 is 14 residues long. Trimming stripped 3 bases from V and 8 bases from J, with 17 bases between. CDR3 residues: CASSAHWATGGYTF. CDR3 in DNA: TGTGCCAGCAGCGCCCATTGGGCCACTGGAGGCTACACCTTC.

This clonotype was counted at least ten times. The V and J genes are TRBV4-1 and TRBJ1-3, with a tentative D call TRBD1 (5 bases). The CDR3 is 15 amino acids. The germline gives CDR1 MGHRA, CDR2 YSYEKL. Trimming took off 2 bases at V and 0 bases at J, with 8 bases between the two ends. CDR3 in DNA: TGCGCCAGCAGCCAAACAGGAATCTCTGGAAACACCATATATTTT. This codes for CASSQTGISGNTIYF.

At least ten counts were recorded for this clonotype. V is TRBV6-5 and J is TRBJ1-1, with a weak D call TRBD1 (6 bases). Germline CDR1 reads MNHEY; CDR2 reads SVGAGI. V was shortened by 0 bases and J by 0 bases, with 14 bases between the two germline ends. CDR3 size: 17 residues. CDR3 sequence: CASSYSPQGQMNTEAFF. CDR3 DNA: TGTGCCAGCAGTTACTCCCCTCAGGGGCAGATGAACACTGAAGCTTTCTTT.

The sample holds many counts of this clonotype. The rearrangement uses TRBV9 and TRBJ1-2; 8 nucleotides match TRBD1. Looked up from germline, CDR1 is SGDLS and CDR2 is YYNGEE. The trim removed 0 bases at V and 5 bases at J, leaving 6 bases unmatched. This CDR3 is built from 15 residues. This CDR3 is CASSVGAGGVYGYTF. The CDR3 nucleotides are TGTGCCAGCAGCGTAGGAGCAGGGGGCGTGTATGGCTACACCTTC.

This clonotype was recorded at least ten times. One end of the junction varies from germline; a read error may be responsible. The chain employs TRBV12-3 or TRBV12-4 and TRBJ1-5; no definite D call. This CDR3 region has 14 residues. The CDR3 DNA is TGTGCCAGCAGTTTAGGGCACGGAGCTCGGCCCCAGAATTTT. It codes for CASSLGHGARPQNF.

This clonotype was seen many times. CDR3 sequence reads: CASGSVSYEQYF. Written as DNA, the CDR3 is TGTGCCAGCGGCTCGGTATCCTACGAGCAGTACTTC. This chain joins TRBV3-1 and TRBJ2-7; no clear D gene. Trimming stripped 8 bases from V and 1 base from J, with 9 bases between. Per the germline V gene, CDR1 is LGHDT and CDR2 is YNNKEL (reference sequence). The CDR3 covers 12 residues.

This clonotype was seen repeatedly, ten times or more. The V gene is TRBV5-1, the J gene TRBJ2-5; 7 nucleotides match TRBD2. Germline V gives CDR1 SGHRS, CDR2 YFSETQ. The CDR3 is made up of 15 amino acids. V gave up 5 bases and J gave up 5 bases; unmatched junction bases: 12. The CDR3 loop is CASSGGGLPRETQYF. In nucleotides, the CDR3 is TGCGCCAGCAGTGGGGGGGGACTCCCCCGGGAGACCCAGTACTTC.

This clonotype was seen repeatedly, ten times or more. J is TRBJ2-5 and V is TRBV20-1, with 10 bases fitting TRBD2. The CDR3 is 14 amino acids. CDR1 is DFQATT, CDR2 SNEGSKA, per germline (reference sequence). Trimming cost V 4 bases and J 4 bases; bases outside gene matches: 6. CDR3 DNA: TGCAGTGCTACCAAGCGGGAGGGCCGAGAGACCCAGTACTTC. It translates to CSATKREGRETQYF.

This clonotype was detected many times. This chain connects TRBV7-2 to TRBJ2-1, with TRBD2 matching over 10 bases. The germline CDR1 and CDR2 sequences are SGHTA and FQGNSA. Trimming took 6 bases from V and 2 from J; bases not matched to a gene: 4. The CDR3 sequence is 15 residues long. CDR3 sequence reads: CASRGTSGTYNEQFF. The CDR3 bases are TGTGCCAGCAGAGGTACTAGCGGGACCTACAATGAGCAGTTCTTC.

This clonotype occurred many times. The rearrangement joins TRBV5-1 to TRBJ2-2; D may be TRBD2 (5 bases). Germline lookup yields CDR1 SGHRS and CDR2 YFSETQ. The ends were cut back, 4 bases at V and 5 bases at J, with 15 bases in the middle. The CDR3 loop spans 15 amino acids. Here the CDR3 reads CASSPLLGRTGELFF. For the CDR3, the DNA is TGCGCCAGCAGCCCCTTACTAGGGCGGACCGGGGAGCTGTTTTTT.

This clonotype was seen ten or more times. This sequence joins TRBV20-1 and TRBJ2-3, with 9 nucleotides matching TRBD2. The CDR3 consists of 18 residues. Trimming cost V 0 bases and J 4 bases; bases outside gene matches: 14. Per germline, CDR1 DFQATT and CDR2 SNEGSKA (reference sequence). CDR3 protein: CSARDGGYVSGSADTQYF. The CDR3 coding sequence is TGCAGTGCTAGAGATGGGGGTTACGTTAGCGGGAGTGCAGATACGCAGTATTTT.

Ten or more counts support this clonotype. The chain uses TRBV7-8 and TRBJ2-7; a possible D gene is TRBD1 (6 bases). The germline gives CDR1 SGHVS, CDR2 FQNEAQ. Trimming left V 0 bases short and J 2 bases short, with 11 bases between. The CDR3 contains 15 residues. CDR3 nucleotide sequence: TGTGCCAGCAGCTTAGCAGTGGGGGCCGCCTACGAGCAGTACTTC. It encodes CASSLAVGAAYEQYF.

This clonotype was found many times. Here the CDR3 reads CASSLWGEQFF. CDR3 nucleotide sequence: TGTGCCAGCAGCTTGTGGGGTGAGCAGTTCTTC. V is TRBV7-8 and J is TRBJ2-1; D remains ambiguous. Deletions cut 3 bases from V and 9 bases from J, with 6 bases between. The CDR3 has 11 residues. CDR1 is SGHVS, CDR2 FQNEAQ, per germline.

At least ten counts were recorded for this clonotype. This chain uses TRBV5-1 with TRBJ2-3, with TRBD1 matching over 7 bases. The length of the CDR3 is 15 residues. The germline V gene encodes CDR1 SGHRS and CDR2 YFSETQ. The trim removed 4 bases at V and 2 bases at J, leaving 7 bases unmatched. The CDR3 protein is CASSPVGTDTDTQYF. CDR3 nucleotide sequence: TGCGCCAGCAGCCCTGTGGGGACAGACACAGATACGCAGTATTTT.

This clonotype was detected many times. The V gene is TRBV20-1, the J gene TRBJ2-1; TRBD2 matches 13 bases. V trimming: 3 bases; J trimming: 0 bases; junction bases outside the gene matches: 2. CDR1 and CDR2 (germline): DFQATT, SNEGSKA (reference sequence). The CDR3 extends over 16 amino acids. CDR3 DNA: TGCAGTGCTAGTCGGACTAGCGGGGGCTCCTACAATGAGCAGTTCTTC. This codes for CSASRTSGGSYNEQFF.

This clonotype was observed many times. This rearrangement joins TRBV10-3 to TRBJ2-6; D is unresolved. The CDR3 length is 15 residues. V was pared by 5 bases and J by 0 bases, with 8 bases between. Per the germline V gene, CDR1 is ENHRY and CDR2 is SYGVKD. In DNA, the CDR3 is TGTGCCATCAGTCAAACCTTCTCTGGGGCCAACGTCCTGACTTTC. Translating it yields CAISQTFSGANVLTF.

This clonotype has at least ten counts. The chain recombines TRBV12-3 or TRBV12-4 with TRBJ2-7; TRBD1 aligns across 7 bases. The CDR3 is 13 residues long. V was pared by 3 bases and J by 2 bases, with 1 base of the junction left unmatched. The CDR3 region is CASSFQGAYEQYF. The CDR3 nucleotides are TGTGCCAGCAGTTTTCAGGGGGCCTACGAGCAGTACTTC.

This clonotype was seen many times. This CDR3 is CASSLEGPGELFF. The CDR3 nucleotides are TGTGCCAGCAGCTTAGAGGGGCCCGGGGAGCTGTTTTTT. The rearrangement joins TRBV7-2 to TRBJ2-2; TRBD1 might be the D (5 bases). The germline V gene encodes CDR1 SGHTA and CDR2 FQGNSA. The CDR3 runs to 13 residues. Trimming pared 1 base from V and 6 bases from J, leaving 6 bases between. Supplemented by reference TRBV7-2 and TRBJ2-2, the full variable domain reads GAGVSQSPSNKVTEKGKDVELRCDPISGHTALYWYRQSLGQGLEFLIYFQGNSAPDKSGLPSDRFSAERTGGSVSTLTIQRTQQEDSAVYLCASSLEGPGELFFGEGSRLTVL.